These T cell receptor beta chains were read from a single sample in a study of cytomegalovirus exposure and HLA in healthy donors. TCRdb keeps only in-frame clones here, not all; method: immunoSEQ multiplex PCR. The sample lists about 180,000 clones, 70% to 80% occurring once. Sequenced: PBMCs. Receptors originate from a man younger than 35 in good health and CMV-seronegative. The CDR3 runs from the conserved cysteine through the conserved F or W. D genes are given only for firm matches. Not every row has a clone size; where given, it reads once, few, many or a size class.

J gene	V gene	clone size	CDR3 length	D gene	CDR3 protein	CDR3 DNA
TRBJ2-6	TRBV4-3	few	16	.	CASSQDPRAGANVLTF	TGCGCCAGCAGCCAAGATCCCCGGGCTGGGGCCAACGTCCTGACTTTC
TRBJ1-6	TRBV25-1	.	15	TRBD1	CASRTAGTGNSPLHF	TGTGCCAGCAGGACTGCCGGGACAGGGAATTCACCCCTCCACTTT
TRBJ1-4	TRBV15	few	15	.	CATSRGTVDNEKLFF	TGTGCCACCAGCAGAGGGACTGTTGATAATGAAAAACTGTTTTTT
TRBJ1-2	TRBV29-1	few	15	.	CSVVGGEVGAYGYTF	TGCAGCGTTGTGGGGGGAGAGGTAGGGGCCTATGGCTACACCTTC
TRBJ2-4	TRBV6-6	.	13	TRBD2	CASLGGAQNIQYF	TGTGCCAGCCTCGGGGGGGCCCAAAACATTCAGTACTTC
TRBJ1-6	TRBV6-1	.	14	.	CASSKGVGNSPLHF	TGTGCCAGCAGCAAAGGGGTCGGGAATTCACCCCTCCACTTT
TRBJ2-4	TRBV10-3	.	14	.	CAISRDAGGDIQYF	TGTGCCATCAGCCGCGACGCAGGAGGAGACATTCAGTACTTC
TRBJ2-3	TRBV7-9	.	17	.	CASSLAVGGLSTDTQYF	TGTGCCAGCAGCTTAGCGGTGGGGGGTCTCAGCACAGATACGCAGTATTTT
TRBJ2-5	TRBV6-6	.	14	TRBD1	CASSLQGSGETQYF	TGTGCCAGCAGTCTACAGGGGTCGGGAGAGACCCAGTACTTC
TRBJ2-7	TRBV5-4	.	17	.	CASSFGGGSPSSYEQYF	TGTGCCAGCAGCTTCGGCGGAGGTTCACCAAGCTCCTACGAGCAGTACTTC
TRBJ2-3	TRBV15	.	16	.	CATSRINRVGTDTQYF	TGTGCCACCAGCAGGATTAACAGGGTTGGCACAGATACGCAGTATTTT
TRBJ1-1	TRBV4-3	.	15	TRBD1	CASSQLGQGDTEAFF	TGCGCCAGCAGCCAACTGGGACAGGGGGACACTGAAGCTTTCTTT
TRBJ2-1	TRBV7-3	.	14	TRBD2	CASSPSSGHNEQFF	TGTGCCAGCAGCCCCTCTAGCGGTCACAATGAGCAGTTCTTC
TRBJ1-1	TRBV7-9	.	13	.	CASSLGGTQEAFF	TGTGCCAGCAGCCTCGGGGGGACACAAGAAGCTTTCTTT
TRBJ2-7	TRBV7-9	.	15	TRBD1	CASSLGTGISYEQYF	TGTGCCAGCAGCTTAGGGACAGGAATTTCCTACGAGCAGTACTTC
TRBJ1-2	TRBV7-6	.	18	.	CASSSRSTLTVYRDGYTF	TGTGCCAGCAGCTCCCGGTCGACCTTGACAGTCTATAGGGATGGCTACACCTTC
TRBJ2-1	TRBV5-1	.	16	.	CASSRVGLAWDNEQFF	TGCGCCAGCAGCCGTGTTGGGCTAGCGTGGGACAATGAGCAGTTCTTC
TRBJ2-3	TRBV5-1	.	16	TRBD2	CASSPRLAGGGDTQYF	TGCGCCAGCAGCCCGCGACTAGCGGGAGGTGGGGATACGCAGTATTTT
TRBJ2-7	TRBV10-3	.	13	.	CAIRETGPHEQYF	TGTGCCATCAGGGAGACAGGACCCCACGAGCAGTACTTC
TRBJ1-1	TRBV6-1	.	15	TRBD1	CASSARTGKNTEAFF	TGTGCCAGCAGTGCGAGGACAGGGAAGAACACTGAAGCTTTCTTT
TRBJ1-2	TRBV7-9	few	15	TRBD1	CASSRRTGTNYGYTF	TGTGCCAGCAGCCGTAGGACAGGGACTAACTATGGCTACACCTTC
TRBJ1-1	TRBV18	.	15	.	CASSFTTSGNTEAFF	TGTGCCAGCTCATTCACCACATCGGGGAACACTGAAGCTTTCTTT
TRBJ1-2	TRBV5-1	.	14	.	CASSRRLESEGYTF	TGCGCCAGCAGCCGCCGGTTGGAGTCGGAGGGCTACACCTTC
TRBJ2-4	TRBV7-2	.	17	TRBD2	CASSLAASGLAKNIQYF	TGTGCCAGCAGCTTAGCGGCTAGCGGACTAGCCAAAAACATTCAGTACTTC
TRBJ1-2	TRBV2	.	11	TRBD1	CASGTDYGYTF	TGTGCCAGCGGGACAGACTATGGCTACACCTTC
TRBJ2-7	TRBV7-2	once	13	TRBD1	CASSRTGGYEQYF	TGTGCCAGCAGTCGGACAGGGGGCTACGAGCAGTACTTC
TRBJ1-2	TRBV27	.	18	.	CASFPYGTGAPRNYGYTF	TGTGCCAGTTTTCCTTACGGGACGGGAGCCCCTCGTAACTATGGCTACACCTTC
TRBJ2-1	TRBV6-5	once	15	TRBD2	CASSFGTTGYNEQFF	TGTGCCAGCAGTTTCGGGACTACGGGATACAATGAGCAGTTCTTC
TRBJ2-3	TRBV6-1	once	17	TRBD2	CASSDTSGRVNTDTQYF	TGTGCCAGCAGTGATACTAGCGGGAGAGTTAACACAGATACGCAGTATTTT
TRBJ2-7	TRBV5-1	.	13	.	CASSLRTGDEQYF	TGCGCCAGCAGCTTACGGACGGGGGACGAGCAGTACTTC
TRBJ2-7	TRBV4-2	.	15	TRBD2	CASSQYSGGSHEQYF	TGTGCCAGCAGCCAATATAGCGGGGGATCACACGAGCAGTACTTC
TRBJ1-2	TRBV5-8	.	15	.	CASSLARGGFSGYTF	TGTGCCAGCAGCTTGGCCCGGGGAGGGTTTAGCGGCTACACCTTC
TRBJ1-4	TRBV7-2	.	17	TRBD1	CASSLNRGPATNEKLFF	TGTGCCAGCAGCCTTAACAGGGGACCCGCAACTAATGAAAAACTGTTTTTT
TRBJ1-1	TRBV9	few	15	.	CASSTPQGSGTEAFF	TGTGCCAGCAGCACCCCACAGGGTTCGGGCACTGAAGCTTTCTTT
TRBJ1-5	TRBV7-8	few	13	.	CASSWHSNQPQHF	TGTGCCAGCAGCTGGCATAGCAATCAGCCCCAGCATTTT
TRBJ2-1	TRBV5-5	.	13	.	CASRRSVYNEQFF	TGTGCCAGCAGGAGATCGGTCTACAATGAGCAGTTCTTC
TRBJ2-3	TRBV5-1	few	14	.	CASSLGTRGDTQYF	TGCGCCAGCAGCTTGGGAACACGGGGGGATACGCAGTATTTT
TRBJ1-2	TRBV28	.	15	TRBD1	CASSLAGTGIYGYTF	TGTGCCAGCAGTCTGGCGGGGACAGGCATCTATGGCTACACCTTC
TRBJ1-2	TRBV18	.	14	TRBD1	CASSKDRVNYGYTF	TGTGCCAGCTCAAAGGACAGGGTAAACTATGGCTACACCTTC